This T cell receptor (beta chain) emerged from a study of regulatory T cells in long-lasting Graves disease. The time point is: persistent/refractory GD, antithyroid drugs over 5 years with positive TRAb. TCR sequences were obtained from RNA taken from PBMCs. HTBI primers from iRepertoire and Arm-PCR of CDR3 regions yielded the TCR beta libraries. MiXCR was run by TCRdb on the multiplex PCR reads, yielding one entry per CDR3 protein. The repertoire holds around 460,000 distinct CDR3 sequences, with roughly 23% as singletons. The germline CDR1 and CDR2 sequences are SEHNR and FQNEAQ (reference sequence). This CDR3 has 13 residues. As regards this clonotype: Being one base from a much bigger clone, this may be a read error.

The chain is built from TRBV7-9 and TRBJ2-7; D ambiguous. Source: peripheral blood mononuclear cells (PBMCs), taken when the disease was refractory, from a patient treated with antithyroid drugs. This TCR was recovered from a female donor with Graves disease. CDR3 bases: TGTGCCGGCAGCTTAGAACAGTCCTACGAGCAGTACTTC. Amino acid sequence: CAGSLEQSYEQYF.